This T cell receptor (beta chain) was observed in a study of T cell responses to AZD1222 COVID-19 vaccine. The germline CDR1 and CDR2 sequences are MNHEY and SVGAGI. CDR3 length: 14 residues. Findings and caveats of the study: Just a handful of AZD1222 recipients tested seropositive at baseline.

Data came from immunoSEQ multiplex PCR; TCRdb stores just in-frame clones and leaves some out. The repertoire consists of 100,000 to 150,000 clones, with approximately 88% occurring once and the leading ten covering over 6.5%. Note on this clone: Its antigen is as yet unknown. Sequence at one end of the junction differs from germline and may be a read error. Other nucleotide sequences in the sample specify the same CDR3.

The chain joins TRBV6-5 to TRBJ1-2; D is possibly TRBD1 (6 bases). The clonotype comes from an adult in good health. Sequenced material: peripheral blood, taken on day 0 of AZD1222 vaccination. CDR3 nucleotides: TGTGCCAGCAGTTACCTGGACAGCTCTACTGGCTACACTTTC. Translating gives CASSYLDSSTGYTF.